This T cell receptor beta chain is drawn from a study of CD8 T cells in ankylosing spondylitis. Notes on the study in general: According to the report, clones linked to the disease were significantly enriched in matched synovial fluid samples taken from ankylosing spondylitis patients. Apparently characteristic of ankylosing spondylitis blood was a TCR beta motif (under ten highly homologous variants). Some motif variants had been reported before (in reactive arthritis synovial fluid and blood).

Each TCR beta library was made by quantitative 5'-RACE that incorporated molecular barcodes. MiXCR, applied by TCRdb to the 5' RACE reads, yields one record per CDR3 protein. This sample has some 240,000 distinct CDR3 sequences, with 15% to 20% found just once. A remark on this clonotype: Antigen specificity is unknown. A clone one base away is much larger, so this may be a read error.

CDR1 and CDR2 (germline): MGHDK, SYGVNS. The CDR3 totals 14 residues. The V gene end was trimmed by 6 bases and the J gene end by 9 bases; junction bases not matched to a gene: 11. This clonotype was sampled from a male donor with ankylosing spondylitis or in good health (not recorded which). Input material: blood, either unsorted or a sorted T cell fraction (not recorded which). The chain is built from TRBV25-1 and TRBJ2-5; 9 bases are a match to TRBD1. The CDR3 spells CASRGDRDWEAQYF. In DNA form, the CDR3 reads TGTGCCAGCAGGGGGGACAGGGATTGGGAGGCCCAGTACTTC. The whole variable domain, remainder taken from reference TRBV25-1 and TRBJ2-5, is EADIYQTPRYLVIGTGKKITLECSQTMGHDKMYWYQQDPGMELHLIHYSYGVNSTEKGDLSSESTVSRIRTEHFPLTLESARPSHTSQYLCASRGDRDWEAQYFGPGTRLLVL.